Listed here are 26 T cell receptor beta chains from one sample, sequenced in a study of blood T cell repertoires in COVID-19. The data were produced by immunoSEQ multiplex PCR, yet TCRdb's version contains in-frame clones alone and is incomplete. The sample holds about 160,000 clones, about 85% seen once. What was sequenced was peripheral blood. The receptors stem from a man older than 75 with COVID-19, enrolled during active disease.

A remark on this clone: At one boundary the junction diverges from the germline segment, which might be a read error. The gene calls are TRBV9 and TRBJ2-7; TRBD1 aligns across 9 bases. The CDR3 runs to 15 residues. Germline loops: CDR1 SGDLS, CDR2 YYNGEE. The CDR3 nucleotides read TGTGCCAGCAGGGCCGAGGGACAGGGCTCCCACGAGCAGTACTTC. The encoded protein is CASRAEGQGSHEQYF.

The chain joins TRBV5-4 to TRBJ2-5; TRBD2 matches at 12 bases. This CDR3 is 16 amino acids long. V was pared by 4 bases and J by 2 bases, with 6 bases of the junction left unmatched. Germline CDR1 SGHNT, CDR2 YYREEE (reference sequence). CDR3 in amino acids: CASSPPGTSGQETQYF. The CDR3 region has the DNA TGTGCCAGCAGCCCGCCGGGGACTAGCGGGCAAGAGACCCAGTACTTC. Complete variable domain (other parts from reference TRBV5-4 and TRBJ2-5): ETGVTQSPTHLIKTRGQQVTLRCSSQSGHNTVSWYQQALGQGPQFIFQYYREEENGRGNFPPRFSGLQFPNYSSELNVNALELDDSALYLCASSPPGTSGQETQYFGPGTRLLVL.

This clone was seen just once. The rearrangement joins TRBV5-6 to TRBJ1-2, with 11 bases fitting TRBD1. In germline, CDR1 is SGHDT, CDR2 YYEEEE. Unmatched junction bases numbered 8, after V lost 3 bases and J lost 7 bases. The CDR3 is 15 amino acids. CDR3 coding DNA: TGTGCCAGCAGCTCCCGGGACAGGGGGTCCGGTGGCTACACCTTC. It is translated as CASSSRDRGSGGYTF.

The chain employs TRBV5-5 and TRBJ1-1; TRBD1 is a possible D gene (6 bases). Germline V gives CDR1 SGHKS, CDR2 YYEKEE (reference sequence). The CDR3 has 14 amino acids. The germline V and J ends were trimmed by 5 bases and 0 bases, with 11 bases remaining between them. The CDR3: CASRPGVVNTEAFF. The CDR3 DNA is TGTGCCAGCAGGCCAGGGGTGGTGAACACTGAAGCTTTCTTT.

V is TRBV5-1 and J is TRBJ2-5; D is unclear. The V end was cut by 1 base, the J end by 0 bases, with 10 bases between. The germline V gene has CDR1 SGHRS and CDR2 YFSETQ. This CDR3 is built from 15 residues. Here the CDR3 DNA reads TGCGCCAGCAGCTTGTATACAATGTACCAAGAGACCCAGTACTTC. Translated: CASSLYTMYQETQYF.

V is TRBV6-6 and J is TRBJ1-3; D call uncertain. Germline CDR1 and CDR2: MNHNY and SVGAGI (reference sequence). V was shortened by 2 bases and J by 0 bases, with 8 bases between the two germline ends. The CDR3 contains 15 residues. CDR3: CASSYAASSGNTIYF. The CDR3 nucleotides read TGTGCCAGCAGTTACGCAGCGAGCTCTGGAAACACCATATATTTT.

V is TRBV27 and J is TRBJ2-3; 7 bases match TRBD1. The CDR3 totals 15 residues. Germline CDR1 MNHEY, CDR2 SMNVEV (reference sequence). V lost 4 bases and J lost 1; bases outside the gene matches: 5. CDR3 DNA: TGTGCCAGCAGTTCCCCAGGACAGGGCACAGATACGCAGTATTTT. Its protein product is CASSSPGQGTDTQYF.

The genes are TRBV7-2 and TRBJ1-1; perhaps TRBD1 as D (6 bases). V dropped 5 bases and J dropped 7 bases, with 20 bases sitting between them. The CDR3 consists of 15 residues. CDR1 is SGHTA, CDR2 FQGNSA, per germline. CDR3 in amino acids: CASSPRTAARGEAFF. The CDR3 bases are TGTGCCAGCAGCCCAAGGACAGCAGCCCGGGGTGAAGCTTTCTTT.

V is TRBV11-2 and J is TRBJ1-1; TRBD1 aligns across 7 bases. CDR3 length equals 16 residues. After removal of 3 bases from V and 0 bases from J, the junction contained 7 bases not matched to a gene. CDR1 and CDR2 from the germline V gene are SGHAT and FQNNGV. The CDR3 sequence is CASSLEGAALNTEAFF. The CDR3 DNA sequence: TGTGCCAGCAGCTTGGAGGGGGCAGCCCTGAACACTGAAGCTTTCTTT. Drawing the rest from reference TRBV11-2 and TRBJ1-1, the complete variable domain is EAGVAQSPRYKIIEKRQSVAFWCNPISGHATLYWYQQILGQGPKLLIQFQNNGVVDDSQLPKDRFSAERLKGVDSTLKIQPAKLEDSAVYLCASSLEGAALNTEAFFGQGTRLTVV.

This rearrangement joins TRBV27 to TRBJ1-2; no reliable D call. Germline CDR1 is MNHEY and CDR2 is SMNVEV (reference sequence). CDR3 length: 14 residues. V gave up 4 bases and J gave up 3 bases, with 12 bases separating them. The CDR3 loop reads CASSSVGLDYGYTF. The CDR3 coding sequence is TGTGCCAGCAGTTCGGTCGGTTTGGACTATGGCTACACCTTC.

This clone appeared once. This chain connects TRBV5-4 to TRBJ2-3; 14 bases agree with TRBD2. Germline V gene data show CDR1 as SGHNT and CDR2 as YYREEE (reference sequence). Trimming cost V 4 bases and J 5 bases; bases outside gene matches: 6. The CDR3 spans 16 residues. The CDR3 protein is CASSHGLAGGEDTQYF. CDR3 DNA: TGTGCCAGCAGCCACGGACTAGCGGGGGGTGAAGATACGCAGTATTTT.

This clone was found once. V gene TRBV7-2 combines with J gene TRBJ2-5; weak D call: TRBD1 (6 bases). The CDR3 loop spans 16 amino acids. The V end was cut by 6 bases, the J end by 4 bases, with 21 bases between. The V gene's germline CDR1 is SGHTA and CDR2 FQGNSA. CDR3 coding DNA: TGTGCCAGCAGTAGGCCCTGGGGCAGGGGTGGAGAGACCCAGTACTTC. Its protein product is CASSRPWGRGGETQYF.

The chain joins TRBV9 to TRBJ1-1; 9 nucleotides agree with TRBD1. The CDR3 has 16 amino acids. The trim removed 3 bases at V and 4 bases at J, leaving 10 bases unmatched. The V gene's germline CDR1 is SGDLS and CDR2 YYNGEE. The CDR3 protein is CASSARGDRVGTEAFF. The CDR3 nucleotides read TGTGCCAGCAGCGCTCGAGGGGACAGGGTAGGCACTGAAGCTTTCTTT. Full variable domain (outside the CDR3, taken from reference TRBV9 and TRBJ1-1): DSGVTQTPKHLITATGQRVTLRCSPRSGDLSVYWYQQSLDQGLQFLIQYYNGEERAKGNILERFSAQQFPDLHSELNLSSLELGDSALYFCASSARGDRVGTEAFFGQGTRLTVV.

This chain links TRBV6-6 with TRBJ2-5; perhaps TRBD1 as D (6 bases). V was pared by 5 bases and J by 4 bases, with 11 bases between. Germline lookup yields CDR1 MNHNY and CDR2 SVGAGI (reference sequence). This CDR3 has 13 amino acids. The CDR3 nucleotides read TGTGCCAGCAGTCGGACAGAGGTAGAGACCCAGTACTTC. Translating gives CASSRTEVETQYF.

The chain combines TRBV18 with TRBJ1-1, with TRBD1 matching over 8 bases. J lost 0 bases, V lost 0 bases, and 9 bases had no gene match. The CDR3 is made up of 18 amino acids. Germline V CDR1 and CDR2: KGHSH, LQKENI. The CDR3 coding sequence is TGTGCCAGCTCACCACCGCCGGGACAGGATTCCATGAACACTGAAGCTTTCTTT. Encoded protein: CASSPPPGQDSMNTEAFF.

The chain combines TRBV11-3 with TRBJ2-1; 7 bases match TRBD2. The CDR3 extends over 16 amino acids. V shed 0 bases, J shed 2 bases, and the junction held 4 bases outside the gene matches. CDR1 is SGHNT and CDR2 is YENEEA in the germline V gene. The CDR3 protein is CASSLDMAGAYNEQFF. CDR3 nucleotides: TGTGCCAGCAGCTTAGATATGGCGGGGGCCTACAATGAGCAGTTCTTC. The whole variable domain, remainder taken from reference TRBV11-3 and TRBJ2-1, is EAGVVQSPRYKIIEKKQPVAFWCNPISGHNTLYWYLQNLGQGPELLIRYENEEAVDDSQLPKDRFSAERLKGVDSTLKIQPAELGDSAVYLCASSLDMAGAYNEQFFGPGTRLTVL.

The V gene is TRBV11-2, the J gene TRBJ2-2; no definite D call. CDR1 is SGHAT and CDR2 is FQNNGV in the germline V gene. The germline V and J ends were trimmed by 6 bases and 4 bases, with 15 bases remaining between them. The CDR3 is 15 amino acids. The CDR3 sequence: CASRSTVMSTGELFF. The CDR3 DNA follows: TGTGCCAGCAGATCCACAGTAATGAGCACCGGGGAGCTGTTTTTT.

This clone was seen at least ten times. The gene calls are TRBV6-2 or TRBV6-3 and TRBJ2-1; TRBD2 is a possible D gene (5 bases). V was pared by 5 bases and J by 0 bases, with 11 bases between. The CDR3 spans 15 residues. Per germline, CDR1 MNHEY and CDR2 SVGEGT. The CDR3 loop reads CASSEDAGSYNEQFF. CDR3 nucleotide sequence: TGTGCCAGCAGTGAGGACGCGGGCTCCTACAATGAGCAGTTCTTC.

The chain couples TRBV3-1 (or the pseudogene TRBV3-2) to TRBJ1-6; TRBD1 aligns across 8 bases. The CDR3 sequence is 13 residues long. V shed 8 bases and J 10 bases; nucleotides not matched to a gene: 7. Germline lookup yields CDR1 LGHDT and CDR2 YNNKEL (reference sequence). CDR3 amino acids: CASRTGYGSPLHF. The CDR3 nucleotides read TGTGCCAGCCGGACAGGGTATGGCTCACCCCTCCACTTT.

This chain uses TRBV4-1 with TRBJ2-7; 9 nucleotides agree with TRBD1. The germline V gene encodes CDR1 MGHRA and CDR2 YSYEKL. J gave up 5 bases and V 5 bases, and 10 bases lay outside the gene matches. The CDR3 extends over 15 amino acids. CDR3 region: CASSARGQGGDEQYF. The CDR3 DNA is TGCGCCAGCAGCGCGCGGGGACAGGGAGGGGACGAGCAGTACTTC.

This clone was seen a handful of times. This rearrangement joins TRBV5-1 to TRBJ1-4, with D possibly being TRBD1 (6 bases). This CDR3 is 14 amino acids long. CDR1 SGHRS and CDR2 YFSETQ come from the germline V gene. Deletions cut 2 bases from V and 4 bases from J, with 9 bases between. The CDR3 region is CASSFGTLNEKLFF. The CDR3 bases are TGCGCCAGCAGCTTCGGGACACTTAATGAAAAACTGTTTTTT.

In its sample, this clone was seen many times. The chain carries TRBV4-1 and TRBJ1-3, with TRBD1 matching 10 bases. CDR3 size: 15 residues. V trimming: 0 bases; J trimming: 4 bases; junction bases outside the gene matches: 0. Per germline, CDR1 MGHRA and CDR2 YSYEKL. CDR3 loop: CASSQEGQGGNTIYF. The DNA of the CDR3 is TGCGCCAGCAGCCAAGAGGGACAGGGGGGAAACACCATATATTTT.

This chain joins TRBV4-1 and TRBJ2-1, with D tentatively TRBD2 (5 bases). This CDR3 comprises 16 residues. CDR1 is MGHRA, CDR2 YSYEKL, per germline. The V gene lost 0 bases and the J gene lost 7 bases, with 16 bases spanning the gap. The CDR3 protein is CASSQDGTGIINEQFF. CDR3 nucleotides: TGCGCCAGCAGCCAAGATGGAACCGGGATCATAAATGAGCAGTTCTTC.

V usage is TRBV19 and J usage is TRBJ2-1; 7 bases are shared with TRBD2. CDR3 size: 13 residues. Germline V gives CDR1 LNHDA, CDR2 SQIVND (reference sequence). V lost 5 bases and J lost 9; bases outside the gene matches: 7. The chain's CDR3 is CASSPSGEGEQFF. CDR3 bases: TGTGCCAGTAGTCCTAGCGGAGAAGGTGAGCAGTTCTTC.

The rearrangement uses TRBV19 and TRBJ2-7, with 13 bases aligning to TRBD2. The junction had 4 bases not matched to a gene; V was cut back by 5 bases and J by 3 bases. The length of the CDR3 is 15 residues. Looked up from germline, CDR1 is LNHDA and CDR2 is SQIVND (reference sequence). CDR3 DNA sequence: TGTGCCAGTAGTGTGGGACTAGCGGGGATCTACGAGCAGTACTTC. Its translation is CASSVGLAGIYEQYF.

The V gene is TRBV6-1, the J gene TRBJ1-4; D perhaps matches TRBD1 (6 bases). V lost 0 bases and J 8 bases, leaving 16 bases between the germline ends. CDR1 and CDR2 from the germline V gene are MNHNS and SASEGT. The CDR3 has 16 residues. This chain's CDR3 is CASSEAFGRGEEKLFF. As DNA, the CDR3 is TGTGCCAGCAGTGAAGCTTTCGGCAGGGGCGAAGAAAAACTGTTTTTT.